The 27 T cell receptor beta chains in this list originate from one sample, sequenced in a study of chemoradiotherapy in HPV16-positive cancers. Assay used: immunoSEQ multiplex PCR; TCRdb lists only in-frame clones, some missing. The table lists fewer than 40,000 clones, approximately 90% of them singletons. The sequencing here drew on blood, taken from a patient who underwent chemoradiotherapy. The receptors were sampled from a human donor with HPV-associated anogenital cancer.

This clone came up once. This chain uses TRBV4-1 with TRBJ1-1; no clear D. V was clipped by 0 bases and J by 6 bases, with 11 bases between them. This CDR3 has 14 residues. CDR1 is MGHRA, CDR2 YSYEKL, per germline. In DNA, the CDR3 is TGCGCCAGCAGCCAAGAGCCGTTAGGGTCTGAAGCTTTCTTT. It specifies CASSQEPLGSEAFF.

The chain combines TRBV5-1 with TRBJ2-7; 7 bases fit TRBD1. Trimming took 3 bases from V and 4 from J; bases not matched to a gene: 7. Germline loops: CDR1 SGHRS, CDR2 YFSETQ. The CDR3 runs to 14 residues. The CDR3 is CASSSLTGDYEQYF. Written as DNA, the CDR3 is TGCGCCAGCAGCTCCTTAACAGGGGATTACGAGCAGTACTTC.

The chain employs TRBV15 and TRBJ2-5, with D perhaps TRBD1 or TRBD2 (5 bases each). The germline V gene has CDR1 LNHNV and CDR2 YYDKDF (reference sequence). The length of the CDR3 is 13 residues. V was shortened by 9 bases and J by 4 bases, with 15 bases between the two germline ends. The CDR3 nucleotides read TGTGCCACTAAAGTTGTCGGGGCAGAGACCCAGTACTTC. This encodes CATKVVGAETQYF. Looking up the rest from reference TRBV15 and TRBJ2-5 gives the full variable domain: DAMVIQNPRYQVTQFGKPVTLSCSQTLNHNVMYWYQQKSSQAPKLLFHYYDKDFNNEADTPDNFQSRRPNTSFCFLDIRSPGLGDTAMYLCATKVVGAETQYFGPGTRLLVL.

This clone turned up a few times. V and J are TRBV7-9 and TRBJ1-2, with D hard to call. The V end was cut by 1 base, the J end by 7 bases, with 10 bases between. The CDR3 covers 13 residues. Germline lookup yields CDR1 SEHNR and CDR2 FQNEAQ (reference sequence). CDR3 coding DNA: TGTGCCAGCAGCTTAGAAGGGAACGGTGGCTACACCTTC. This codes for CASSLEGNGGYTF.

A single count supports this clone. CDR3 coding DNA: TGTGCCTGGAGTGTACGTTCGCTCGGAGGTTCGAATGAGCAGTTCTTC. Translated: CAWSVRSLGGSNEQFF. The chain has TRBV30 and TRBJ2-1; tentative D call: TRBD2 (5 bases). CDR1 GTSNPN and CDR2 SVGIG come from the germline V gene (reference sequence). V gave up 0 bases and J gave up 7 bases, with 19 bases separating them. This CDR3 is built from 16 residues.

J is TRBJ2-3 and V is TRBV7-2; a weak D match, TRBD1 (6 bases). From germline, CDR1 is SGHTA and CDR2 FQGNSA. CDR3 length: 15 residues. V was trimmed by 5 bases and J by 2 bases, leaving 14 bases between them. The DNA of the CDR3 is TGTGCCAGCAGCCGAGGTGACAGGCCCACAGATACGCAGTATTTT. Amino acids: CASSRGDRPTDTQYF.

J is TRBJ2-7 and V is TRBV27; D might be TRBD2 (5 bases). CDR3 length: 14 residues. Germline V gene sequence: CDR1 MNHEY, CDR2 SMNVEV (reference sequence). The V end lost 5 bases, the J end lost 5 bases, and 16 bases lay between the germline ends. CDR3 loop: CASSPRLLANEQYF. The DNA for the CDR3 is TGTGCCAGCAGTCCCCGCCTCCTAGCAAACGAGCAGTACTTC.

V gene TRBV28 combines with J gene TRBJ1-1; D perhaps matches TRBD1 (5 bases). The CDR3 runs 15 residues. Germline CDR1 and CDR2: MDHEN and SYDVKM. V lost 2 bases and J 7 bases, leaving 17 bases between the germline ends. The CDR3 here is CASSLRRLRGGEAFF. The CDR3 DNA reads TGTGCCAGCAGTTTACGGAGATTAAGGGGTGGTGAAGCTTTCTTT. Filled out from reference TRBV28 and TRBJ1-1, the complete variable domain reads DVKVTQSSRYLVKRTGEKVFLECVQDMDHENMFWYRQDPGLGLRLIYFSYDVKMKEKGDIPEGYSVSREKKERFSLILESASTNQTSMYLCASSLRRLRGGEAFFGQGTRLTVV.

The rearrangement links TRBV10-3 to TRBJ1-1; D not resolved. CDR3 length: 11 residues. Trimming pared 5 bases from V and 2 bases from J, leaving 3 bases between. Germline CDR1 is ENHRY and CDR2 is SYGVKD. DNA for the CDR3: TGTGCCATCAGTCAAAACACTGAAGCTTTCTTT. It codes for CAISQNTEAFF.

The chain is built from TRBV2 and TRBJ1-2; 8 positions agree with TRBD1. CDR3 length: 14 residues. Trimming cost V 3 bases and J 6 bases; bases outside gene matches: 6. Germline assignment: CDR1 SNHLY and CDR2 FYNNEI. The CDR3: CASSDLGTGDGYTF. DNA of the CDR3: TGTGCCAGCAGTGACCTCGGGACAGGAGATGGCTACACCTTC.

This clone was counted a single time. The V gene is TRBV28, the J gene TRBJ1-2; D might be TRBD1 (6 bases). The CDR3 consists of 16 residues. CDR1 is MDHEN, CDR2 SYDVKM, per germline. With 6 bases removed from V and 4 bases from J, the gap between germline ends came to 21 bases. CDR3 amino acids: CASSYQGTRLIYGYTF. The DNA for the CDR3 is TGTGCCAGCAGCTATCAGGGGACTAGATTGATCTATGGCTACACCTTC.

This chain links TRBV2 with TRBJ1-2, with a weak D call TRBD1 (5 bases). The CDR3 is 14 amino acids. CDR1 and CDR2 from the germline V gene are SNHLY and FYNNEI. V was shortened by 5 bases and J by 3 bases, with 13 bases between the two germline ends. CDR3 in DNA: TGTGCCAGCAGTACCGGGGGGGGTGACTATGGCTACACCTTC. This gives the protein CASSTGGGDYGYTF.

The chain uses TRBV6-5 and TRBJ2-7, with 8 nucleotides matching TRBD2. Germline V gene lookup returns CDR1 MNHEY and CDR2 SVGAGI. CDR3 length equals 13 residues. V dropped 5 bases and J dropped 7; count of bases not matched to a gene: 7. DNA of the CDR3: TGTGCCAGCAGTAGCGGGAGAGGTTGGGAGCAGTACTTC. Translation: CASSSGRGWEQYF.

The chain joins TRBV6-1 to TRBJ1-1; TRBD1 aligns across 8 bases. The germline V gene encodes CDR1 MNHNS and CDR2 SASEGT. The CDR3 runs to 13 residues. The ends lost 5 bases at V and 4 bases at J; junction bases unmatched: 3. CDR3 DNA sequence: TGTGCCAGCAGTTTGGACAGGGCCACTGAAGCTTTCTTT. The encoded protein is CASSLDRATEAFF.

This chain joins TRBV5-1 and TRBJ2-1; 7 bases map to TRBD2. This CDR3 contains 11 residues. Germline CDR1 is SGHRS and CDR2 is YFSETQ. Germline trimming cut 5 bases from V and 9 bases from J; bases unmatched to any gene: 2. DNA for the CDR3: TGCGCCAGCAGGTTAGCGGGTGAGCAGTTCTTC. Amino acids: CASRLAGEQFF.

This clone was picked up a small number of times. The rearrangement joins TRBV29-1 to TRBJ1-1; D gene unclear. The CDR3 extends over 11 amino acids. Germline assignment: CDR1 SQVTM and CDR2 ANQGSEA. The V end lost 5 bases, the J end lost 1 base, and 5 bases lay between the germline ends. CDR3 residues: CSVSGNTEAFF. Written as DNA, the CDR3 is TGCAGCGTTAGTGGGAACACTGAAGCTTTCTTT.

V gene TRBV11-2 combines with J gene TRBJ2-5; 10 bases map to TRBD1. The CDR3 runs to 15 residues. CDR1 SGHAT and CDR2 FQNNGV come from the germline V gene. Trimming cost V 5 bases and J 3 bases; bases outside gene matches: 6. CDR3 coding DNA: TGTGCCAGCAGCGCCCGGGACAGGGGTGAAGAGACCCAGTACTTC. Protein: CASSARDRGEETQYF.

The genes are TRBV18 and TRBJ1-1; 9 nucleotides line up with TRBD1. The CDR3 is 17 amino acids. From germline, CDR1 is KGHSH and CDR2 LQKENI. Unmatched junction bases numbered 17, after V lost 2 bases and J lost 10 bases. The CDR3 loop is CASSPARPGTGFGRAFF. The CDR3 bases are TGTGCCAGCTCACCAGCACGTCCCGGGACAGGGTTTGGGCGAGCTTTCTTT.

The chain links TRBV7-2 to TRBJ1-2; D perhaps matches TRBD1 (5 bases). The CDR3 runs 14 residues. Germline CDR1 and CDR2: SGHTA and FQGNSA. Trimming pared 4 bases from V and 9 bases from J, leaving 18 bases between. CDR3 protein: CASSSGTGYYRYTF. The CDR3 nucleotides read TGTGCCAGCAGCTCCGGGACCGGATATTATCGCTACACCTTC.

This chain uses TRBV19 with TRBJ2-7; D unclear. Trimming shortened V by 4 bases and J by 0 bases, and 10 bases separated the two germline ends. The length of the CDR3 is 14 residues. CDR1 LNHDA and CDR2 SQIVND come from the germline V gene (reference sequence). The CDR3 bases are TGTGCCAGTAGTAACCCGGGTTTCTCCTACGAGCAGTACTTC. It specifies CASSNPGFSYEQYF.

The chain uses TRBV5-1 and TRBJ1-1, with 7 bases fitting TRBD1. Germline V CDR1 and CDR2: SGHRS, YFSETQ. This CDR3 has 16 residues. After removal of 3 bases from V and 1 base from J, the junction contained 9 bases not matched to a gene. CDR3 region: CASSSPGGTANTEAFF. The CDR3 bases are TGCGCCAGCAGCTCCCCAGGGGGGACTGCGAACACTGAAGCTTTCTTT.

In regard to this clone: A junction end diverges from the germline sequence, so it may reflect a read error. The chain has TRBV7-7 and TRBJ2-2; D might be TRBD1 or TRBD2, each matching 5 bases. Germline CDR1 SSHAT, CDR2 FNYEAQ (reference sequence). This CDR3 is 14 amino acids long. The CDR3 DNA sequence: TGTGCTAGCAGCTTGGGGGTAAACACCGGGGAGCTGTTTTTT. It codes for CASSLGVNTGELFF.

The chain joins TRBV30 to TRBJ2-5; possible D gene TRBD2, 6 bases. V lost 2 bases, J lost 5 bases, and 15 bases lay in between. The length of the CDR3 is 14 residues. Germline lookup yields CDR1 GTSNPN and CDR2 SVGIG (reference sequence). CDR3 DNA sequence: TGTGCCTGGAGTAAGACTAGGGCCCGGGAGACCCAGTACTTC. This translates into CAWSKTRARETQYF. Looking up the rest from reference TRBV30 and TRBJ2-5 gives the full variable domain: SQTIHQWPATLVQPVGSPLSLECTVEGTSNPNLYWYRQAAGRGLQLLFYSVGIGQISSEVPQNLSASRPQDRQFILSSKKLLLSDSGFYLCAWSKTRARETQYFGPGTRLLVL.

The rearrangement links TRBV6-5 to TRBJ1-1; tentatively, D is TRBD1 (6 bases). V was pared by 2 bases and J by 11 bases, with 21 bases between. The germline V gene encodes CDR1 MNHEY and CDR2 SVGAGI. The CDR3 totals 15 residues. The chain's CDR3 is CASSYDQGQLKSAFF. The CDR3 DNA sequence: TGTGCCAGCAGTTACGATCAGGGGCAGCTGAAGTCGGCTTTCTTT.

This clone has just one count. The rearrangement uses TRBV5-5 and TRBJ1-1; D gene uncertain. Per the germline V gene, CDR1 is SGHKS and CDR2 is YYEKEE (reference sequence). Trimming shortened V by 2 bases and J by 8 bases, and 10 bases separated the two germline ends. The CDR3 sequence is 12 residues long. CDR3 DNA sequence: TGTGCCAGCAGCTTACTAGCTAGAGAAGCTTTCTTT. Translated, it gives CASSLLAREAFF.

The rearrangement uses TRBV28 and TRBJ2-5; tentatively, D is TRBD1 or TRBD2 (7 bases each). V lost 4 bases, J lost 2 bases, and 11 bases lay in between. Germline lookup yields CDR1 MDHEN and CDR2 SYDVKM. The CDR3 contains 14 residues. CDR3 coding DNA: TGTGCCAGCAGTTCCCAGGGGGGGCAAGAGACCCAGTACTTC. Its protein product is CASSSQGGQETQYF.

This clone was detected once. The chain joins TRBV2 to TRBJ2-7; D is perhaps TRBD1 (6 bases). Germline V gene sequence: CDR1 SNHLY, CDR2 FYNNEI. The germline V and J ends were trimmed by 4 bases and 0 bases, with 13 bases remaining between them. The CDR3 is 15 residues long. DNA of the CDR3: TGTGCCAGCAGTGCGGCAGGGGATTTCTCCTACGAGCAGTACTTC. Amino acid sequence: CASSAAGDFSYEQYF.